The clone carrying this T cell receptor beta chain appeared many times. Its matching antigen is unknown. RNA transcripts were the template for amplifying TCR beta CDR3 regions. First-round RT-PCR of the TCR CDR3 relied on the HTBI primer set. TCRdb analysed the multiplex PCR reads with MiXCR anew, one entry per CDR3 protein. Seen here are approximately 590,000 distinct CDR3 sequences, approximately 14% observed once, and the top ten hold approximately 7%. The data originate from a study of T cells in Graves' hyperthyroidism and ophthalmopathy. General observations from the study: Blood samples included most of the expanded thyroid clonotypes exceeding 0.001.

CDR1 and CDR2 from the germline V gene are SQVTM and ANQGSEA. Losses at the gene ends were 2 bases for V and 7 bases for J; bases not matched to a gene: 6. The CDR3 runs to 15 residues. These patients, aged 18 to 65, had recently diagnosed hyperthyroidism lasting under 2 months. Each diagnosis was grounded in clinical symptoms, serum thyroxine and TRAb, thyroid ultrasound, and orbital computed tomography. The chain uses TRBV29-1 and TRBJ2-1, with TRBD2 matching over 12 bases. The TCR originated in a woman under 40 with Graves' hyperthyroidism. Sequencing was carried out using blood. The CDR3 DNA follows: TGCAGCGTTGAACGGCTAGCGGGAGGGTATAATGAGCAGTTCTTC. Its protein product is CSVERLAGGYNEQFF.